These 23 T cell receptor beta chains share one sample of origin, sequenced in a study of blood T cell repertoires in COVID-19 (TCRdb year 2020). The protocol used for the library was the immunoSEQ multiplex PCR assay. The table was pulled from immuneACCESS by TCRdb, which kept in-frame rearrangements only. Such tables lose some clones; where checked, under half of the loss comes from unresolved V genes, and the rest has no known cause. Recorded for this sample are tens of thousands of clones; around 90% of them occurred a single time. 3% to 3.5% of the sample is in the top ten clones. The sample was peripheral blood. The receptors shown here come from a man aged 50-59 years with active COVID-19.

This chain links TRBV4-1 with TRBJ2-5, with D tentatively TRBD1 (6 bases). The CDR3 length is 13 residues. The germline V gene encodes CDR1 MGHRA and CDR2 YSYEKL. Trimming shortened V by 10 bases and J by 5 bases, and 17 bases separated the two germline ends. CDR3 coding DNA: TGCGCCACCCAGGGACAAGCTGACGAGACCCAGTACTTC. It codes for CATQGQADETQYF.

The V call is TRBV7-3, the J call TRBJ1-1; D call uncertain. The V and J ends lost 5 bases and 0 bases respectively, with 7 bases between them. The germline V gene encodes CDR1 SGHTA and CDR2 FQGTGA. CDR3 length equals 13 residues. CDR3 region: CASSKNMNTEAFF. CDR3 nucleotide sequence: TGTGCCAGCAGCAAAAACATGAACACTGAAGCTTTCTTT. Supplemented by reference TRBV7-3 and TRBJ1-1, the full variable domain reads GAGVSQTPSNKVTEKGKYVELRCDPISGHTALYWYRQSLGQGPEFLIYFQGTGAADDSGLPNDRFFAVRPEGSVSTLKIQRTERGDSAVYLCASSKNMNTEAFFGQGTRLTVV.

This chain joins TRBV19 and TRBJ1-1; 9 nucleotides align to TRBD1. After removal of 5 bases from V and 1 base from J, the junction contained 8 bases not matched to a gene. The CDR3 is made up of 16 amino acids. Germline V CDR1 and CDR2: LNHDA, SQIVND (reference sequence). CDR3 nucleotides: TGTGCCAGTAGTGGGGGACAGGGAGTTACGAACACTGAAGCTTTCTTT. Its translation is CASSGGQGVTNTEAFF.

The chain employs TRBV25-1 and TRBJ2-3; 9 bases fit TRBD2. Germline V gives CDR1 MGHDK, CDR2 SYGVNS. The trim removed 4 bases at V and 2 bases at J, leaving 10 bases unmatched. CDR3 length: 17 residues. The CDR3 DNA sequence: TGTGCCAGCAGTGCCAGGGGACTAGCACGTTCCACAGATACGCAGTATTTT. Its protein is CASSARGLARSTDTQYF.

V usage is TRBV6-5 and J usage is TRBJ1-3; TRBD1 is a possible D gene (6 bases). The CDR3 has 13 residues. Germline V gene sequence: CDR1 MNHEY, CDR2 SVGAGI. Trimming left V 8 bases short and J 0 bases short, with 8 bases between. CDR3 in DNA: TGTGCCAGCCTGGACAGCTCTGGAAACACCATATATTTT. Its translation is CASLDSSGNTIYF.

V and J are TRBV7-3 and TRBJ2-1; 7 bases fit TRBD1. The CDR3 covers 15 residues. V shed 1 base and J 7 bases; nucleotides not matched to a gene: 7. Germline V gives CDR1 SGHTA, CDR2 FQGTGA. CDR3 sequence: CASSLRTGSRNEQFF. Here the CDR3 DNA reads TGTGCCAGCAGCTTAAGGACAGGCAGTAGAAATGAGCAGTTCTTC.

V and J are TRBV5-4 and TRBJ1-1; perhaps TRBD1 as D (5 bases). Germline lookup yields CDR1 SGHNT and CDR2 YYREEE (reference sequence). V gave up 4 bases and J gave up 4 bases, with 14 bases separating them. The length of the CDR3 is 14 residues. The CDR3 sequence is CASSPRVVGTEAFF. The DNA of the CDR3 is TGTGCCAGCAGCCCCAGGGTAGTGGGCACTGAAGCTTTCTTT. The variable domain in full, completed from reference TRBV5-4 and TRBJ1-1, reads ETGVTQSPTHLIKTRGQQVTLRCSSQSGHNTVSWYQQALGQGPQFIFQYYREEENGRGNFPPRFSGLQFPNYSSELNVNALELDDSALYLCASSPRVVGTEAFFGQGTRLTVV.

The chain joins TRBV7-2 to TRBJ1-4, with D tentatively TRBD1 (5 bases). V gave up 5 bases and J gave up 0 bases, with 10 bases separating them. There are 15 residues in the CDR3. The germline V gene encodes CDR1 SGHTA and CDR2 FQGNSA. This CDR3 reads CASSTARATNEKLFF. The CDR3 DNA is TGTGCCAGCAGCACCGCCAGGGCAACTAATGAAAAACTGTTTTTT. The full variable domain, with the rest looked up from reference TRBV7-2 and TRBJ1-4, is GAGVSQSPSNKVTEKGKDVELRCDPISGHTALYWYRQSLGQGLEFLIYFQGNSAPDKSGLPSDRFSAERTGGSVSTLTIQRTQQEDSAVYLCASSTARATNEKLFFGSGTQLSVL.

The rearrangement uses TRBV11-1 and TRBJ1-2, with D possibly TRBD1 on 6 matching bases. Trimming removed 5 bases at V and 4 bases at J, with 20 bases between. Germline V CDR1 and CDR2: SGHAT, FQDESV (reference sequence). This CDR3 is 16 amino acids long. The CDR3, as DNA: TGTGCCAGCAGCCCATGGGGGCAGGGTCGGACCTATGGCTACACCTTC. It is translated as CASSPWGQGRTYGYTF.

This clone appeared a single time. The V call is TRBV27, the J call TRBJ2-1, with 9 bases lining up with TRBD1. The V gene end was trimmed by 2 bases and the J gene end by 6 bases; junction bases not matched to a gene: 2. This CDR3 comprises 14 residues. Germline CDR1 and CDR2: MNHEY and SMNVEV (reference sequence). CDR3 nucleotide sequence: TGTGCCAGCAGTTTAGTGGACAGGGGCAATGAGCAGTTCTTC. It specifies CASSLVDRGNEQFF.

The chain recombines TRBV2 with TRBJ2-7; D may be TRBD1 (5 bases). Trimming removed 7 bases at V and 0 bases at J, with 10 bases between. Germline V gene lookup returns CDR1 SNHLY and CDR2 FYNNEI. CDR3 length: 13 residues. The CDR3 reads CASIGVISYEQYV. The CDR3 DNA follows: TGTGCCAGCATAGGGGTTATCTCCTACGAGCAGTACGTC.

The chain uses TRBV3-1 (or the pseudogene TRBV3-2) and TRBJ2-4; TRBD1 aligns across 10 bases. CDR1 and CDR2 (germline): LGHDT, YNNKEL (reference sequence). V lost 2 bases and J lost 0; bases outside the gene matches: 10. The CDR3 loop spans 19 amino acids. The CDR3 nucleotides read TGTGCCAGCAGCCAATTATTAGGGACAGGGGCACTAGCCAAAAACATTCAGTACTTC. Amino acid sequence: CASSQLLGTGALAKNIQYF.

V is TRBV6-1 and J is TRBJ2-5, with a possible D match to TRBD1 (5 bases). The germline CDR1 and CDR2 sequences are MNHNS and SASEGT. V was cut by 1 base and J by 7 bases, with 16 bases left in between. CDR3 length equals 15 residues. The chain's CDR3 is CASSEERQIMRTQYF. DNA for the CDR3: TGTGCCAGCAGTGAAGAACGACAGATTATGAGGACCCAGTACTTC.

The V call is TRBV14, the J call TRBJ1-2; D is uncertain. The CDR3 has 14 amino acids. Germline assignment: CDR1 SGHDN and CDR2 FVKESK. Trimming took off 0 bases at V and 0 bases at J, with 5 bases between the two ends. The CDR3 spells CASSQELTNYGYTF. CDR3 DNA sequence: TGTGCCAGCAGCCAAGAATTAACTAACTATGGCTACACCTTC.

This clone has just one count. This sequence joins TRBV11-2 and TRBJ1-1; 9 bases are shared with TRBD1. Germline values: CDR1 SGHAT, CDR2 FQNNGV. The CDR3 length is 15 residues. The V segment lost 5 bases and the J segment 6 bases; nucleotides outside the gene matches: 10. CDR3 sequence (DNA): TGTGCCAGCAGCACGTACGAGGGACAGGGCGCTGAAGCTTTCTTT. Amino acid sequence: CASSTYEGQGAEAFF.

As to this clone: Other DNA sequences in this specimen translate into the identical CDR3. The chain joins TRBV18 to TRBJ2-3; TRBD1 agrees at 12 bases. This CDR3 spans 15 amino acids. The germline gives CDR1 KGHSH, CDR2 LQKENI. Trimming cost V 3 bases and J 3 bases; bases outside gene matches: 1. The DNA for the CDR3 is TGTGCCAGCTCACCGGGACAGGGGGCTACAGATACGCAGTATTTT. It encodes CASSPGQGATDTQYF.

The V and J genes are TRBV3-1 (or the pseudogene TRBV3-2) and TRBJ2-2, with TRBD2 as a possible D gene (5 bases). Trimming stripped 8 bases from V and 0 bases from J, with 10 bases between. This CDR3 is built from 14 residues. Per germline, CDR1 LGHDT and CDR2 YNNKEL (reference sequence). CDR3 nucleotides: TGTGCCAGCGGAGAGCGGACGAACACCGGGGAGCTGTTTTTT. It is translated as CASGERTNTGELFF.

The V and J genes are TRBV18 and TRBJ2-7; tentatively, D is TRBD2 (6 bases). The germline V gene encodes CDR1 KGHSH and CDR2 LQKENI. Trimming removed 0 bases at V and 2 bases at J, with 8 bases between. The CDR3 sequence is 14 residues long. The CDR3 DNA reads as TGTGCCAGCTCACCACCACCGGGGGCCTACGAGCAGTACTTC. Protein: CASSPPPGAYEQYF. Full variable domain (remainder filled in from reference TRBV18 and TRBJ2-7): NAGVMQNPRHLVRRRGQEARLRCSPMKGHSHVYWYRQLPEEGLKFMVYLQKENIIDESGMPKERFSAEFPKEGPSILRIQQVVRGDSAAYFCASSPPPGAYEQYFGPGTRLTVT.

V usage is TRBV6-6 and J usage is TRBJ2-3, with 8 bases lining up with TRBD1. This CDR3 has 14 amino acids. Germline V gene data show CDR1 as MNHNY and CDR2 as SVGAGI (reference sequence). With 7 bases clipped from V and 4 bases from J, the junction kept 7 bases outside the gene matches. The CDR3 DNA reads TGTGCCAGCACCTGGGGACAGGAGTCAGATACGCAGTATTTT. Translated: CASTWGQESDTQYF.

Relative to its sample, this clone is medium-sized (0.01 to 0.1%). The V and J genes are TRBV5-1 and TRBJ2-7; 7 bases align to TRBD1. The CDR3 runs 15 residues. V was clipped by 5 bases and J by 6 bases; unmatched bases: 14. Germline loops: CDR1 SGHRS, CDR2 YFSETQ. The CDR3 is CASSEKTGMNREQYV. The CDR3 DNA reads as TGCGCCAGCAGTGAGAAGACAGGGATGAATCGCGAGCAGTACGTC.

J is TRBJ1-5 and V is TRBV27; 9 bases match TRBD1. CDR3 length equals 14 residues. Germline loops: CDR1 MNHEY, CDR2 SMNVEV (reference sequence). V shed 8 bases, J shed 0 bases, and the junction held 2 bases outside the gene matches. DNA for the CDR3: TGTGCCAGCGCGACAGGGGGTAGCAATCAGCCCCAGCATTTT. Translation: CASATGGSNQPQHF.

The chain employs TRBV6-1 and TRBJ1-2, with D possibly being TRBD1 (5 bases). Germline-derived CDR1 and CDR2 are MNHNS and SASEGT. This CDR3 region has 16 residues. The V and J ends lost 0 bases and 4 bases respectively, with 15 bases between them. CDR3 sequence (DNA): TGTGCCAGCAGTGAAGCCCACCGACAGAGAGGCTATGGCTACACCTTC. Translating it yields CASSEAHRQRGYGYTF.

This sequence joins TRBV19 and TRBJ2-7, with D maybe TRBD1 (5 bases). The CDR3 totals 13 residues. Per germline, CDR1 LNHDA and CDR2 SQIVND (reference sequence). Trimming pared 4 bases from V and 5 bases from J, leaving 12 bases between. The CDR3 protein is CASSTGSPNEQYF. DNA of the CDR3: TGTGCCAGTAGTACAGGGTCCCCCAACGAGCAGTACTTC.